The clone carrying this T cell receptor (beta chain) was detected only a few times. This sample is drawn from a study of radiotherapy plus CTLA-4 blockade in lung cancer. Study-level background: Patients showed objective responses in 15% to 20% of cases and disease control in under 35%.

The method was immunoSEQ multiplex PCR; TCRdb's version includes in-frame clones alone and lacks a portion of them. The sample shows 55,000 to 65,000 clones, more than 70% of them seen only once. The CDR3 sequence is 17 residues long. The germline V and J ends were trimmed by 1 base and 0 bases, with 15 bases remaining between them. Germline loops: CDR1 SGHDN, CDR2 FVKESK. The clonotype was recovered from a human donor with non-small cell lung cancer who had a complete response to radiotherapy plus ipilimumab. The specimen was peripheral blood, collected from a patient treated with radiotherapy plus ipilimumab. The chain combines TRBV14 with TRBJ1-1; D call uncertain. This CDR3 reads CASSQGEWAVMNTEAFF. Here the CDR3 DNA reads TGTGCCAGCAGCCAAGGAGAGTGGGCCGTCATGAACACTGAAGCTTTCTTT.